The rows below give T cell receptor beta chains drawn from one sample of a study of T cell responses to AZD1222 COVID-19 vaccine. The table came from immunoSEQ multiplex PCR; TCRdb's copy has only in-frame clones and leaves some out. Of 150,000 to 200,000 clones listed, roughly 88% were seen once; the top ten hold about 8%. Specimen: peripheral blood, collected on day 0 of AZD1222 vaccination. The receptor set was obtained from an adult in good health. The CDR3 runs from the conserved cysteine through the conserved F or W. Fields, in order: CDR3 protein, V gene, CDR3 length, J gene.

CASSLSKLAGTYEQYF TRBV27 16 TRBJ2-7
CAWSGGQAVSPLHF TRBV30 14 TRBJ1-6
CASSAFYGTYEQYF TRBV9 14 TRBJ2-7
CAISESLISYEQYF TRBV10-3 14 TRBJ2-7
CASSLSGARGNTIYF TRBV5-1 15 TRBJ1-3
CASSSGGGPYGYTF TRBV12-1 14 TRBJ1-2
CASRGTSGAGSPLHF TRBV27 15 TRBJ1-6
CSVEAGREQFF TRBV29-1 11 TRBJ2-1
CASSLVGGPVNEKLFF TRBV5-6 16 TRBJ1-4
CASAQGDGYTF TRBV3-1/TRBV3-2 11 TRBJ1-2
CASRGGQPSTDTQYF TRBV6-4 15 TRBJ2-3
CASSIVRGDTQYF TRBV19 13 TRBJ2-3
CASRNTDTQYF TRBV3-1/TRBV3-2 11 TRBJ2-3
CASSLGPGANEKLFF TRBV7-2 15 TRBJ1-4
CASSGLGTSLYEQYF TRBV6-6 15 TRBJ2-7
CASSPGHGGYEQYF TRBV19 14 TRBJ2-7